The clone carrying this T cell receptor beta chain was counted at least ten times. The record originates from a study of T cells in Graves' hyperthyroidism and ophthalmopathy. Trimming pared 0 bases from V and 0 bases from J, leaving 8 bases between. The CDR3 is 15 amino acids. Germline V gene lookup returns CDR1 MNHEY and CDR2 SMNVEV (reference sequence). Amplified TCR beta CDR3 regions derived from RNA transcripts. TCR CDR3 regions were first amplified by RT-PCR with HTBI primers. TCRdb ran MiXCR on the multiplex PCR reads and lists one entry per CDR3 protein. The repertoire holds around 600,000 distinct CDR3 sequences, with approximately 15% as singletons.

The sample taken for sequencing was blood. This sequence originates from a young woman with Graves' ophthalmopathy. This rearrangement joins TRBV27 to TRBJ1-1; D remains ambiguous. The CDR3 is CASSLSVQMNTEAFF. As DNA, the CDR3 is TGTGCCAGCAGTTTATCGGTCCAGATGAACACTGAAGCTTTCTTT.